This T cell receptor beta chain came from a study of cytomegalovirus exposure and HLA in healthy donors. CDR3 size: 14 residues. The V gene lost 0 bases and the J gene lost 5 bases, with 9 bases spanning the gap. The germline V gene encodes CDR1 SGHAT and CDR2 FQNNGV. With respect to this clone: What it recognizes is unknown.

PCR primers comprised 60 Vbeta and 13 Jbeta primers. Produced via immunoSEQ multiplex PCR; TCRdb's table is partial and in-frame only. Of under 200,000 clones listed, around four fifths are singletons. Study-level points and caveats: What was likely a sequencing artifact was a cluster of highly shared sequence variants.

The clonotype originates from a man in his forties in good health and CMV-seropositive. The chain is built from TRBV11-2 and TRBJ2-3, with D possibly being TRBD2 (6 bases). The specimen was PBMCs. This CDR3 reads CASSLDRREDTQYF. The CDR3 nucleotides read TGTGCCAGCAGCTTAGATCGGAGGGAAGATACGCAGTATTTT.